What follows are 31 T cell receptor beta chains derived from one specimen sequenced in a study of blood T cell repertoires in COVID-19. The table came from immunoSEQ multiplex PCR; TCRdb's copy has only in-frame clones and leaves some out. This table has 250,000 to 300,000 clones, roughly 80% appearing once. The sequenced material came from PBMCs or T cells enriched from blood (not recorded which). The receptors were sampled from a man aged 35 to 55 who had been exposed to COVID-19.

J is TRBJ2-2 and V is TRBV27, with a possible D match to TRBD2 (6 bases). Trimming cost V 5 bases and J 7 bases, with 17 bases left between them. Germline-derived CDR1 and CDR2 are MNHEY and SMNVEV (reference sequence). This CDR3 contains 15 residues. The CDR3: CASSTPGLLFGELFF. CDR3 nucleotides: TGTGCCAGCAGTACCCCGGGACTGTTGTTCGGGGAGCTGTTTTTT.

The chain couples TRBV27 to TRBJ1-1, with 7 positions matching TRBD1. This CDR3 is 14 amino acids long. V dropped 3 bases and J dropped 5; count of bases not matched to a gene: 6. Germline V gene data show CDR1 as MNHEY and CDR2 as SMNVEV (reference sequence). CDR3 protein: CASSFLAQGTEAFF. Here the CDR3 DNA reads TGTGCCAGCAGTTTCTTGGCACAGGGGACTGAAGCTTTCTTT.

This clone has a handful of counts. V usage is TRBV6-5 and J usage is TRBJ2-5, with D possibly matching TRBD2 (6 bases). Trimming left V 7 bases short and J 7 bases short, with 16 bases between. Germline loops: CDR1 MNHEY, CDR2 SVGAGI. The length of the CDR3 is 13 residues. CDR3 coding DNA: TGTGCCAGCAACCCAGCGGGTAAAGGGACCCAGTACTTC. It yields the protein CASNPAGKGTQYF.

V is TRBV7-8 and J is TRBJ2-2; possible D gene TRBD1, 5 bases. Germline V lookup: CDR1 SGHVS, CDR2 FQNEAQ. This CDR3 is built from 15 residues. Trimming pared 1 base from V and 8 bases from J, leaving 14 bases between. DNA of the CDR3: TGTGCCAGCAGCTTAGGGGGCCTAGGGTCTGGGGAGCTGTTTTTT. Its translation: CASSLGGLGSGELFF.

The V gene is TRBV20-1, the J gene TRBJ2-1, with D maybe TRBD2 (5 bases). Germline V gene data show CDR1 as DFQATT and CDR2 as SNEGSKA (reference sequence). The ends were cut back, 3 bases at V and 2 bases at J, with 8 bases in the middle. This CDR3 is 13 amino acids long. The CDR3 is CSASSGTYNEQFF. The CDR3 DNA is TGCAGTGCTAGTTCGGGGACCTACAATGAGCAGTTCTTC.

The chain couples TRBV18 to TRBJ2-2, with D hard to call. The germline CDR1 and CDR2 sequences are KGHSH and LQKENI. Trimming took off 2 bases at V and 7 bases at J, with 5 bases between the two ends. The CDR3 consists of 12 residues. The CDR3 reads CASSPRVGELFF. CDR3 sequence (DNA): TGTGCCAGCTCACCAAGAGTCGGGGAGCTGTTTTTT.

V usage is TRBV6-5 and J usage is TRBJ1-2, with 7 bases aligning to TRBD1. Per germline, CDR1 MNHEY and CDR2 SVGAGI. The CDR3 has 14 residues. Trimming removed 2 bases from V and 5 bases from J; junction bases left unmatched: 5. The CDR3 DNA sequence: TGTGCCAGCAGTTACATTGGGACAGATTATGGCTACACCTTC. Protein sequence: CASSYIGTDYGYTF.

DNA for the CDR3: TGTGCCACAAGGGGGTTACCGGCCGGTATTGGGGAGCAGTTCTTC. It yields the protein CATRGLPAGIGEQFF. V and J are TRBV19 and TRBJ2-1; TRBD1 is a possible D gene (6 bases). This CDR3 spans 15 amino acids. V lost 10 bases and J lost 10, with 26 bases in between. CDR1 is LNHDA and CDR2 is SQIVND in the germline V gene (reference sequence).

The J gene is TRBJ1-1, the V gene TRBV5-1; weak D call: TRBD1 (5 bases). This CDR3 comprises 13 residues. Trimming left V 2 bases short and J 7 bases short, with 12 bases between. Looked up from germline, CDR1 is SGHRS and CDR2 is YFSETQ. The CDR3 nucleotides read TGCGCCAGCAGCTTAGACAGATTTGATGAAGCTTTCTTT. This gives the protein CASSLDRFDEAFF.

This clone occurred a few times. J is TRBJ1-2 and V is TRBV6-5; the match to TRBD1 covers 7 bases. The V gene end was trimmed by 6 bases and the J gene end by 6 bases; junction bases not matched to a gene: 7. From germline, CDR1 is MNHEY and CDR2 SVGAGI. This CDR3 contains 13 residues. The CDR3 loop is CASRRQGSDGYTF. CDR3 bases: TGTGCCAGCAGACGACAGGGTTCAGATGGCTACACCTTC.

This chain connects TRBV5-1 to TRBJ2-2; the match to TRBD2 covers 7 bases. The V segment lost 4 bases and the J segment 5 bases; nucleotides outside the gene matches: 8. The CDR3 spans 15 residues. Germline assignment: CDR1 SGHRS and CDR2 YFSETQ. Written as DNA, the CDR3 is TGCGCCAGCAGCACCCAGACTAGCCAAACCGGGGAGCTGTTTTTT. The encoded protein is CASSTQTSQTGELFF.

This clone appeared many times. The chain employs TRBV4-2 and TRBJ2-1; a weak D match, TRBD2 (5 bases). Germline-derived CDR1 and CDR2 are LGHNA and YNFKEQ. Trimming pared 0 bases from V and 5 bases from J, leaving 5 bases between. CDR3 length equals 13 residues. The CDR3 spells CASSQDSDNEQFF. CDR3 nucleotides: TGTGCCAGCAGCCAAGATAGCGACAATGAGCAGTTCTTC.

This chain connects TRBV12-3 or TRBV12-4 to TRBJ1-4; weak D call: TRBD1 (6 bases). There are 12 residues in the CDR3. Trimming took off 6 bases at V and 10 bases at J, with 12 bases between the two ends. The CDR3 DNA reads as TGTGCCAGCAGCCCAGGGGTAGGAAAACTGTTTTTT. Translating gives CASSPGVGKLFF.

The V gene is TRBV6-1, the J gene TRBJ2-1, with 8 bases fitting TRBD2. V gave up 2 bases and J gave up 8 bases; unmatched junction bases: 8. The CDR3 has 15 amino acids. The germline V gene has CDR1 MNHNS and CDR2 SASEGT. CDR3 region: CASSEFGGGGDEQFF. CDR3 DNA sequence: TGTGCCAGCAGTGAATTCGGGGGGGGAGGCGATGAGCAGTTCTTC.

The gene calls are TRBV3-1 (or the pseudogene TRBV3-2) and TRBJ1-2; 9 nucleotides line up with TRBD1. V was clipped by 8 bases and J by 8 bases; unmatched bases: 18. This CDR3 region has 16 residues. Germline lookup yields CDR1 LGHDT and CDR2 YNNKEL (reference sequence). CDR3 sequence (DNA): TGTGCCAGCGGCAAGAGCGAAACAGGGGGCGTGGGCGGCTACACCTTC. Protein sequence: CASGKSETGGVGGYTF.

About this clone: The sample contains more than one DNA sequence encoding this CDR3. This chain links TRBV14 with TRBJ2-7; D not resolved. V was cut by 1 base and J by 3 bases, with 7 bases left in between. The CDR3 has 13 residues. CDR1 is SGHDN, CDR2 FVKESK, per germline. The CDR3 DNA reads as TGTGCCAGCAGCCAAGTACGGAGCTACGAGCAGTACTTC. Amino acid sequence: CASSQVRSYEQYF.

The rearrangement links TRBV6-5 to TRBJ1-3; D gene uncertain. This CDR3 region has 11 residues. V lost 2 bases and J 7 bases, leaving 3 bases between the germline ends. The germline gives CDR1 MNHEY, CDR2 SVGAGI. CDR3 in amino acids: CASSYANTIYF. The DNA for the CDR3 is TGTGCCAGCAGTTACGCGAACACCATATATTTT.

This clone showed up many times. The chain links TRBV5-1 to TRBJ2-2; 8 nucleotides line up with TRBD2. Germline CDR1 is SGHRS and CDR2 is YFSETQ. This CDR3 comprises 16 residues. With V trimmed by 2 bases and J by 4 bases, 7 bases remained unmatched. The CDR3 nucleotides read TGCGCCAGCAGCTTAGATGCTAGCGGGCCCACCGGGGAGCTGTTTTTT. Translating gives CASSLDASGPTGELFF.

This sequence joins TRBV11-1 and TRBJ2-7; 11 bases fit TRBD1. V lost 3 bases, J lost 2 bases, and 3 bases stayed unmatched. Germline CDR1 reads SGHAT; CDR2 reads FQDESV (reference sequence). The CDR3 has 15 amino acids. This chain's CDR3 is CASSFGTGGTYEQYF. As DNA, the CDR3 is TGTGCCAGCAGCTTCGGGACAGGGGGGACCTACGAGCAGTACTTC.

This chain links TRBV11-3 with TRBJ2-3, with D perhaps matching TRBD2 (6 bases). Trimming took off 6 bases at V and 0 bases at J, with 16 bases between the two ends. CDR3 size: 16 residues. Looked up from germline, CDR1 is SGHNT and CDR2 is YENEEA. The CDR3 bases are TGTGCCAGCAGGGGGTTACTAGCAATGAGCACAGATACGCAGTATTTT. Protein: CASRGLLAMSTDTQYF.

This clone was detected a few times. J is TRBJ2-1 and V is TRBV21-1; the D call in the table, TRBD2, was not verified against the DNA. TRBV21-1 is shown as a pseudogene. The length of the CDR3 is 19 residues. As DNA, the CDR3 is TGTGCCAGCAGCAAAGGCTCTCAGCTGAGGGGACTAGCTTACAATGAGCAGTTCTTC. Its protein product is CASSKGSQLRGLAYNEQFF.

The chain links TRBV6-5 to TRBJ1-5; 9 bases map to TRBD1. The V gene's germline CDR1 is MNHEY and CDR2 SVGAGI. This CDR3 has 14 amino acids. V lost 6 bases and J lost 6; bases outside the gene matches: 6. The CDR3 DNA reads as TGTGCCAGCAGCACCGGGACAGGGATTCAGCCCCAGCATTTT. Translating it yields CASSTGTGIQPQHF.

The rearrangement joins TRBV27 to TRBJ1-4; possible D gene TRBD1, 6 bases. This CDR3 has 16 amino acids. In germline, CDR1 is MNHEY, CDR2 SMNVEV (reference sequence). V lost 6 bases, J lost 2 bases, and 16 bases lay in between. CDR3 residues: CASRFRGVSTNEKLFF. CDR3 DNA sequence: TGTGCCAGCAGGTTCAGGGGAGTCAGCACTAATGAAAAACTGTTTTTT. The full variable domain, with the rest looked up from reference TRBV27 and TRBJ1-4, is EAQVTQNPRYLITVTGKKLTVTCSQNMNHEYMSWYRQDPGLGLRQIYYSMNVEVTDKGDVPEGYKVSRKEKRNFPLILESPSPNQTSLYFCASRFRGVSTNEKLFFGSGTQLSVL.

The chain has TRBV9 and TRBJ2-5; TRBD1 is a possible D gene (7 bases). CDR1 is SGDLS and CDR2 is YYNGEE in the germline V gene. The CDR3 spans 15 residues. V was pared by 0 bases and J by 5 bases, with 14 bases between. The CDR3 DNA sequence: TGTGCCAGCAGCGTAGGAGGAGGGGGCGTTGAGACCCAGTACTTC. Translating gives CASSVGGGGVETQYF.

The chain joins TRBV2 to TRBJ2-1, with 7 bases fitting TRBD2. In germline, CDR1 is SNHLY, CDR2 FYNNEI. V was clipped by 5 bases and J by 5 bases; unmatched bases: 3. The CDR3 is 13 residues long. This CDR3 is CASSTGTNNEQFF. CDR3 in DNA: TGTGCCAGCAGTACCGGGACTAACAATGAGCAGTTCTTC.

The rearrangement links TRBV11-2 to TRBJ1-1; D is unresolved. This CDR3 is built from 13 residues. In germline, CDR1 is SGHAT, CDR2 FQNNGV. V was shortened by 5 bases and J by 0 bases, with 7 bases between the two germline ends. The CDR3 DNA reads TGTGCCAGCAGCATGGGCCTGAACACTGAAGCTTTCTTT. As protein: CASSMGLNTEAFF.

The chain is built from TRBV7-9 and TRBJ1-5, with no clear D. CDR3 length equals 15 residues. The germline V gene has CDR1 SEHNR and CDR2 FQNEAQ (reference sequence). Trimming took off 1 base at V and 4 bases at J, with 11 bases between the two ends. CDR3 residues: CASSLGDGKNQPQHF. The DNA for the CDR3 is TGTGCCAGCAGCTTAGGAGACGGGAAAAATCAGCCCCAGCATTTT.

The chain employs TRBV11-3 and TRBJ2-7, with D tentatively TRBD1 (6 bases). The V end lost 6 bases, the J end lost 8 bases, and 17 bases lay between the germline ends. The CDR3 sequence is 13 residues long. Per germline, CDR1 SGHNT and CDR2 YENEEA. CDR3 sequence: CASSPPGVWKQYF. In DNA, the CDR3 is TGTGCCAGCAGTCCACCAGGGGTTTGGAAGCAGTACTTC.

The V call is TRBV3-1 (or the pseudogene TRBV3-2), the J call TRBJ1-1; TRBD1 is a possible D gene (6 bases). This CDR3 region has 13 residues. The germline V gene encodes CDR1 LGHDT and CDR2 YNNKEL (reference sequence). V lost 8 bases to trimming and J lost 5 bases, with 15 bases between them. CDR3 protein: CASHDGGATEAFF. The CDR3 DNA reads TGTGCCAGCCACGATGGGGGGGCTACTGAAGCTTTCTTT.

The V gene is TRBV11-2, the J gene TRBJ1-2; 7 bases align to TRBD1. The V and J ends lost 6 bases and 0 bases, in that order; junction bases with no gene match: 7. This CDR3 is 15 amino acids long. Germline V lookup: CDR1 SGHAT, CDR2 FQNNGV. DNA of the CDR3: TGTGCCAGCAGACGACAAGGGACAGCTAACTATGGCTACACCTTC. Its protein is CASRRQGTANYGYTF.

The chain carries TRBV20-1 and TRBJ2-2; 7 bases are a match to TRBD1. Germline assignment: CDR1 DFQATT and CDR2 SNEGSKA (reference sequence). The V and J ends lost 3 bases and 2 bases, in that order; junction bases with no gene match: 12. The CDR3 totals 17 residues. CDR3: CSASGGQPTLNTGELFF. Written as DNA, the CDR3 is TGCAGTGCTAGTGGGGGACAGCCTACCCTCAACACCGGGGAGCTGTTTTTT.